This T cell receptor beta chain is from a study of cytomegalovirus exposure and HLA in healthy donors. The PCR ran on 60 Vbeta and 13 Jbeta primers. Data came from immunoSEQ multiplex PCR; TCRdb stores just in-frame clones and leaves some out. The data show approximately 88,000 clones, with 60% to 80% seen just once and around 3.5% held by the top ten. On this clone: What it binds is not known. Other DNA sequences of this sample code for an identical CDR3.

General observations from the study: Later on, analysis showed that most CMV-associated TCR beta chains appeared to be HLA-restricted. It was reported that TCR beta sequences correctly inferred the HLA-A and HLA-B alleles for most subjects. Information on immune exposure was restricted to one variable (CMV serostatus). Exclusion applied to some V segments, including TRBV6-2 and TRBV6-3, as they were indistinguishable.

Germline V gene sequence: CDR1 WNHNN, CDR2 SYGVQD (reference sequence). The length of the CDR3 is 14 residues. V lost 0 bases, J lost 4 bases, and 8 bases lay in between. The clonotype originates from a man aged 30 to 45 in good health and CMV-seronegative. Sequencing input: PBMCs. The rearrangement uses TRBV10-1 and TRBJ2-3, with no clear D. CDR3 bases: TGCGCCAGCAGTGAGTCAGAGTCCCCAGATACGCAGTATTTT. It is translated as CASSESESPDTQYF.